What follows is one T cell receptor (beta chain) and its context. Its antigen remains unknown. The sample belongs to a study of T cell responses to AZD1222 COVID-19 vaccine. With 4 bases removed from V and 5 bases from J, the gap between germline ends came to 15 bases. The CDR3 totals 14 residues. Germline V gene sequence: CDR1 SGHRS, CDR2 YFSETQ. Repertoires were generated with immunoSEQ multiplex PCR, while TCRdb's copy carries only in-frame clones and drops some. The sample yields more than 120,000 clones, roughly 88% seen once. Findings and limits, study-wide: Most donors were white British and more were female, and clonal diversity was possibly underestimated. Seropositivity was recorded at baseline in only a handful of AZD1222 recipients. Rises in breadth and depth of Spike-specific TCRs came after two AZD1222 doses. Mapped onto spike, vaccine-associated CD4 TCRs spanned it and were dominant at 160-218 and 743-854.

The material sequenced was peripheral blood, taken 28 days after the second dose of the MenACWY control vaccine. The chain has TRBV5-1 and TRBJ2-5, with D tentatively TRBD1 or TRBD2 (5 bases each). This clonotype was obtained from an adult who received the MenACWY meningococcal vaccine as a control. DNA for the CDR3: TGCGCCAGCAGCCTGGGACCCCTCCGGGAGACCCAGTACTTC. This translates into CASSLGPLRETQYF.